This TCR beta chain was retrieved from a study of Ad26.COV2.S vaccination and SARS-CoV-2 variants. Treatment indicated: around 19 received Ad26.COV2.S at low or high dose, single or two shots; 5 received placebo; per-sample allocation not given. Following the first vaccine or placebo injection, samples were taken on day 63. TCRdb's copy holds only in-frame clones and misses some; the assay was immunoSEQ multiplex PCR. The sample yields roughly 320,000 clones, roughly 80% seen once. Germline V gene data show CDR1 as SGHVS and CDR2 as FQNEAQ. Trimming took 0 bases from V and 4 from J, leaving 21 bases between them. This CDR3 contains 19 residues. This clone has only a few counts.

The starting material was peripheral blood, obtained in a trial of Ad26.COV2.S vaccine versus placebo. The chain is built from TRBV7-8 and TRBJ1-4, with a weak D call TRBD1 (5 bases). This TCR was sampled from a person between 18 and 60 years old who received the Ad26.COV2.S COVID-19 vaccine or a placebo. The chain's CDR3 is CASSLAGDGEFGFNEKLFF. The CDR3 region has the DNA TGTGCCAGCAGCTTAGCGGGGGACGGAGAATTTGGTTTTAATGAAAAACTGTTTTTT.